These 26 T cell receptor beta chains share one sample of origin, sequenced in a study of T cells after yellow fever vaccination. MiXCR was run by TCRdb on the 5' RACE reads, yielding one entry per CDR3 protein. The data show some 320,000 distinct CDR3 sequences, around 4.5% seen once. Sequenced here: PBMCs, sampled 15 days after the yellow fever booster vaccination. The receptors shown here come from a man younger than 30 who received the YFV17D yellow fever vaccine.

This clonotype was recorded a few times. The chain has TRBV6-5 and TRBJ2-1, with 9 bases identical to TRBD2. With 6 bases clipped from V and 14 bases from J, the junction kept 8 bases outside the gene matches. Looked up from germline, CDR1 is MNHEY and CDR2 is SVGAGI. This CDR3 spans 12 amino acids. CDR3 protein: CASSLLAGPKFF. For the CDR3, the DNA is TGTGCCAGCAGCCTTCTAGCGGGGCCCAAGTTCTTC.

This clonotype has at least ten counts. This rearrangement joins TRBV12-3 or TRBV12-4 to TRBJ1-4; no clear D. The CDR3 is made up of 15 amino acids. V gave up 4 bases and J gave up 8 bases, with 17 bases separating them. CDR3 sequence reads: CASSSSLPGKEKLFF. CDR3 coding DNA: TGTGCCAGCAGTTCGAGCCTCCCGGGCAAAGAAAAACTGTTTTTT.

The chain links TRBV12-3 or TRBV12-4 to TRBJ2-2; 9 bases align to TRBD1. CDR3 length: 14 residues. After removal of 6 bases from V and 4 bases from J, the junction contained 3 bases not matched to a gene. The CDR3 sequence: CASSKQGATGELFF. In nucleotides, the CDR3 is TGTGCCAGCAGCAAACAGGGGGCCACCGGGGAGCTGTTTTTT.

This clonotype appeared a few times. The J gene is TRBJ2-1, the V gene TRBV5-1, with D maybe TRBD1 (5 bases). The CDR3 contains 16 residues. Germline assignment: CDR1 SGHRS and CDR2 YFSETQ. The V and J ends lost 3 bases and 3 bases respectively, with 16 bases between them. CDR3 loop: CASSSPLRDRYNEQFF. The CDR3 region has the DNA TGCGCCAGCAGCTCCCCCCTCAGGGATCGCTACAATGAGCAGTTCTTC.

This clonotype was recorded many times. The chain links TRBV7-9 to TRBJ1-1; tentatively, D is TRBD1 (5 bases). Germline V lookup: CDR1 SEHNR, CDR2 FQNEAQ (reference sequence). Trimming removed 3 bases from V and 0 bases from J, with 11 bases in between. The CDR3 totals 15 residues. CDR3 in DNA: TGTGCCAGCAGCTTTGTCGGGGGGATGAACACTGAAGCTTTCTTT. As protein: CASSFVGGMNTEAFF.

This clonotype was recorded at least ten times. The genes are TRBV4-2 and TRBJ2-5, with TRBD1 as a possible D gene (5 bases). The germline CDR1 and CDR2 sequences are LGHNA and YNFKEQ. CDR3 length: 15 amino acids. Trimming removed 0 bases at V and 5 bases at J, with 13 bases between. CDR3 nucleotide sequence: TGTGCCAGCAGCCAAGATCCGGTGGCAGGGGAGACCCAGTACTTC. Its protein product is CASSQDPVAGETQYF.

This chain uses TRBV5-4 with TRBJ1-1; D is perhaps TRBD1 (5 bases). The germline V gene encodes CDR1 SGHNT and CDR2 YYREEE (reference sequence). The CDR3 runs 14 residues. Trimming removed 4 bases from V and 1 base from J, with 11 bases in between. CDR3 DNA: TGTGCCAGCAGCCGCGGGACCGAGAACACTGAAGCTTTCTTT. Encoded protein: CASSRGTENTEAFF.

The rearrangement joins TRBV3-1 to TRBJ1-2, with D unresolved. This CDR3 is 15 amino acids long. Trimming took off 3 bases at V and 2 bases at J, with 13 bases between the two ends. CDR1 is LGHDT and CDR2 is YNNKEL in the germline V gene (reference sequence). CDR3 sequence reads: CASSQGSGPNYGYTF. CDR3 sequence (DNA): TGTGCCAGCAGCCAGGGCAGCGGGCCCAACTATGGCTACACCTTC.

The chain carries TRBV4-2 and TRBJ1-5; D may be TRBD1 (6 bases). V dropped 3 bases and J dropped 3 bases, with 9 bases sitting between them. Germline loops: CDR1 LGHNA, CDR2 YNFKEQ. This CDR3 is built from 14 residues. CDR3 residues: CASSHQGSNQPQHF. CDR3 DNA sequence: TGTGCCAGCAGCCACCAGGGGTCCAATCAGCCCCAGCATTTT.

This clonotype has just a few counts. The V gene is TRBV6-5, the J gene TRBJ2-1; D ambiguous. Germline-derived CDR1 and CDR2 are MNHEY and SVGAGI. The CDR3 is 14 residues long. The V gene lost 1 base and the J gene lost 8 bases, with 12 bases spanning the gap. CDR3 DNA sequence: TGTGCCAGCAGTTACTACTTAAATAAGGATGAGCAGTTCTTC. Encoded protein: CASSYYLNKDEQFF.

This clonotype occurred many times. The CDR3 reads CASSLFLSGTSTDTQYF. CDR3 nucleotide sequence: TGCGCCAGCAGCTTGTTTCTTAGCGGAACTAGCACAGATACGCAGTATTTT. The rearrangement links TRBV5-1 to TRBJ2-3; weak D call: TRBD2 (6 bases). The germline CDR1 and CDR2 sequences are SGHRS and YFSETQ. The CDR3 spans 17 residues. V lost 1 base and J 0 bases, leaving 15 bases between the germline ends.

This clonotype was observed at least ten times. V usage is TRBV9 and J usage is TRBJ2-4; D uncertain. The CDR3 loop spans 13 amino acids. Germline loops: CDR1 SGDLS, CDR2 YYNGEE. Trimming removed 1 base at V and 0 bases at J, with 2 bases between. The CDR3 sequence: CASSVTAKNIQYF. For the CDR3, the DNA is TGTGCCAGCAGCGTAACAGCCAAAAACATTCAGTACTTC.

The V call is TRBV6-5, the J call TRBJ2-7; TRBD1 is a possible D gene (5 bases). V was pared by 2 bases and J by 6 bases, with 11 bases between. CDR3 size: 13 residues. CDR1 is MNHEY, CDR2 SVGAGI, per germline. The CDR3: CASSYKGSSEQYV. DNA of the CDR3: TGTGCCAGCAGTTACAAGGGGTCGTCCGAGCAGTACGTC.

This clonotype is medium-sized. V is TRBV7-3 and J is TRBJ2-1; D possibly uses TRBD1 or TRBD2 (5 bases each). From germline, CDR1 is SGHTA and CDR2 FQGTGA. The V end was cut by 5 bases, the J end by 4 bases, with 15 bases between. This CDR3 is built from 15 residues. CDR3 nucleotide sequence: TGTGCCAGCAGCCGAGGGGCCTCCGGGTACAATGAGCAGTTCTTC. Amino acid sequence: CASSRGASGYNEQFF.

The CDR3 DNA sequence: TGTGCCAGCAGCTCCGGACTAGCGGGGTTCACAGATACGCAGTATTTT. It codes for CASSSGLAGFTDTQYF. This sequence joins TRBV11-2 and TRBJ2-3; 12 positions match TRBD2. J gave up 2 bases and V 4 bases, and 4 bases lay outside the gene matches. Per germline, CDR1 SGHAT and CDR2 FQNNGV. This CDR3 has 16 amino acids.

The V gene is TRBV5-1, the J gene TRBJ2-3, with D unclear. The germline V gene has CDR1 SGHRS and CDR2 YFSETQ. The V and J ends lost 0 bases and 1 base respectively, with 12 bases between them. CDR3 size: 16 residues. CDR3 sequence (DNA): TGCGCCAGCAGCTTGGTAGGGCCCGGTGGCACAGATACGCAGTATTTT. Amino acid sequence: CASSLVGPGGTDTQYF.

This clonotype was observed many times. The V call is TRBV29-1, the J call TRBJ1-5; the D is unclear. The CDR3 sequence is 15 residues long. The V end lost 4 bases, the J end lost 2 bases, and 15 bases lay between the germline ends. Germline V lookup: CDR1 SQVTM, CDR2 ANQGSEA. CDR3 in amino acids: CSVVVGLSGNQPQHF. In DNA, the CDR3 is TGCAGCGTTGTGGTAGGATTGTCGGGCAATCAGCCCCAGCATTTT.

At least ten counts were recorded for this clonotype. This chain joins TRBV7-9 and TRBJ1-2; D is uncertain. CDR1 and CDR2 (germline): SEHNR, FQNEAQ (reference sequence). The ends were cut back, 4 bases at V and 4 bases at J, with 13 bases in the middle. This CDR3 contains 14 residues. The CDR3 DNA is TGTGCCAGCAGCTCCGGCGAAGGGCCCTATGGCTACACCTTC. This sequence encodes CASSSGEGPYGYTF.

The sample holds many counts of this clonotype. This rearrangement joins TRBV7-2 to TRBJ1-5; 7 positions match TRBD1. V dropped 5 bases and J dropped 6; count of bases not matched to a gene: 13. Germline CDR1 reads SGHTA; CDR2 reads FQGNSA. This CDR3 has 16 amino acids. CDR3 coding DNA: TGTGCCAGCAGCGCCTTAGACAGGGAGGTGGGTCAGCCCCAGCATTTT. Protein sequence: CASSALDREVGQPQHF.

This clonotype was observed a few times. CDR3 region: CASSQGGGGNTIYF. In DNA, the CDR3 is TGTGCCAGCAGCCAAGGCGGAGGAGGAAACACCATATATTTT. The chain is built from TRBV3-1 and TRBJ1-3, with D hard to call. Germline values: CDR1 LGHDT, CDR2 YNNKEL (reference sequence). The CDR3 is 14 residues long. V was clipped by 1 base and J by 4 bases, with 8 bases between them.

This clonotype was found many times. This chain joins TRBV5-4 and TRBJ2-1; D is undetermined. Germline CDR1 and CDR2: SGHNT and YYREEE (reference sequence). V lost 0 bases and J lost 3, with 4 bases in between. CDR3 size: 13 residues. The DNA for the CDR3 is TGTGCCAGCAGCTTGGACAGCTACAATGAGCAGTTCTTC. Translation gives CASSLDSYNEQFF. Full variable domain (missing parts from reference TRBV5-4 and TRBJ2-1): ETGVTQSPTHLIKTRGQQVTLRCSSQSGHNTVSWYQQALGQGPQFIFQYYREEENGRGNFPPRFSGLQFPNYSSELNVNALELDDSALYLCASSLDSYNEQFFGPGTRLTVL.

This clonotype was observed a handful of times. The chain has TRBV5-1 and TRBJ1-3; possible D gene TRBD1, 6 bases. CDR3 length equals 16 residues. The V and J ends lost 4 bases and 0 bases respectively, with 14 bases between them. Per germline, CDR1 SGHRS and CDR2 YFSETQ. CDR3: CASSRTPTGSGNTIYF. Written as DNA, the CDR3 is TGCGCCAGCAGCCGCACCCCGACAGGCTCTGGAAACACCATATATTTT.

CDR3 amino acids: CAAGQGFDTGELFF. CDR3 DNA sequence: TGTGCCGCGGGGCAGGGTTTTGACACCGGGGAGCTGTTTTTT. The chain links TRBV12-3 or TRBV12-4 to TRBJ2-2, with D maybe TRBD2 (6 bases). The CDR3 spans 14 residues. V lost 11 bases, J lost 3 bases, and 16 bases lay in between.

Many counts were recorded for this clonotype. The rearrangement uses TRBV12-3 or TRBV12-4 and TRBJ1-6; 7 bases are shared with TRBD1. The CDR3 covers 13 residues. V shed 6 bases and J 10 bases; nucleotides not matched to a gene: 6. This chain's CDR3 is CASSDRANSPLHF. The CDR3 DNA sequence: TGTGCCAGCAGCGACAGGGCGAACTCACCCCTCCACTTT.

The chain joins TRBV7-9 to TRBJ1-4; D remains ambiguous. V shed 3 bases and J shed 5 bases, with 13 bases lying between them. This CDR3 region has 15 residues. Per the germline V gene, CDR1 is SEHNR and CDR2 is FQNEAQ (reference sequence). CDR3: CASSLVGESNEKLFF. CDR3 bases: TGTGCCAGCAGCTTGGTAGGAGAGTCAAATGAAAAACTGTTTTTT.

This clonotype appeared a few times. The genes are TRBV20-1 and TRBJ1-5; 8 bases agree with TRBD1. With V trimmed by 2 bases and J by 4 bases, 7 bases remained unmatched. CDR1 is DFQATT, CDR2 SNEGSKA, per germline (reference sequence). There are 15 residues in the CDR3. The DNA of the CDR3 is TGCAGTGCTAGACCCGGACAGGGTCATAATCAGCCCCAGCATTTT. As protein: CSARPGQGHNQPQHF.